The entry that follows covers one T cell receptor (beta chain) sequence. Seattle enrolled patients during active infection and tracked them longitudinally. This specimen comes from a study of blood T cell repertoires in COVID-19. Whole-study context: Italy, Spain and the United States were the sources of the convalescent and acute COVID-19 samples. The cDNA or gDNA used as material had been derived from T cells, B-cell-depleted T cells, or PBMCs.

Germline V gene sequence: CDR1 SGHRS, CDR2 YFSETQ. The CDR3 runs 15 residues. V was clipped by 2 bases and J by 0 bases, with 6 bases between them. Per the original methods: Amplification of reference gene primers was used by the study to estimate nucleated cell counts. Assay used: immunoSEQ multiplex PCR; TCRdb lists only in-frame clones, some missing. Clone size and the V and J calls come from that table; the DNA yielded D and trimming. The table lists some 240,000 clones, about 87% of them singletons. The TCR sequence derives from a woman between 70 and 85 years old with COVID-19, enrolled during active disease. Sequencing was performed on peripheral blood. This chain connects TRBV5-1 to TRBJ2-6; D gene uncertain. This CDR3 reads CASSLIDSGANVLTF. The DNA for the CDR3 is TGCGCCAGCAGCTTAATAGACTCTGGGGCCAACGTCCTGACTTTC.